This T cell receptor (beta chain) stems from a study of blood T cells in healthy people across ages. Trimming cost V 5 bases and J 4 bases; bases outside gene matches: 14. Germline V gives CDR1 SGHAT, CDR2 FQNNGV. CDR3 size: 16 residues. The use of a sample-barcoded 5' primer and a J-beta primer mix characterized a second PCR of 7 to 11 cycles. TCRdb re-called the 5' RACE reads through MiXCR, storing one row per CDR3 protein. In the table there are about 590,000 distinct CDR3 sequences, approximately 30% of which are singletons. This clonotype was obtained from a woman older than 75 in good health. The chain combines TRBV11-2 with TRBJ2-7; 7 nucleotides match TRBD1. The sequenced sample consisted of blood. CDR3 sequence: CASSQGPGTASYEQYF. CDR3 nucleotides: TGTGCCAGCAGCCAAGGCCCCGGGACAGCGTCATACGAGCAGTACTTC.